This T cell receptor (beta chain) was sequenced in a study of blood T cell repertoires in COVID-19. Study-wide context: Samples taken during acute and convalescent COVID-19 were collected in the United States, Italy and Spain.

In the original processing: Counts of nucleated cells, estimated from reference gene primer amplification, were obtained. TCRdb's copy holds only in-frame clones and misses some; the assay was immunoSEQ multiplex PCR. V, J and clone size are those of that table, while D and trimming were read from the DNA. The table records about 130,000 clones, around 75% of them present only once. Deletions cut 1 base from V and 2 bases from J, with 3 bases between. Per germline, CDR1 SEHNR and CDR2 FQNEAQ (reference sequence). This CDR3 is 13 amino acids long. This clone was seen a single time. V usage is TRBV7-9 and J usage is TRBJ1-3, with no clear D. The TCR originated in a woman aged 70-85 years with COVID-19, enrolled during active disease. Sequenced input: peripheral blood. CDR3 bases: TGTGCCAGCAGCTTAGGTACTGGAAACACCATATATTTT. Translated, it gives CASSLGTGNTIYF.